The sequence of this T cell receptor beta chain was determined in a study of blood T cell repertoires in COVID-19. Original processing methods: Estimated nucleated cell counts came from reference gene primer amplification. Data came from immunoSEQ multiplex PCR; TCRdb stores just in-frame clones and leaves some out. The D gene and trimming were derived from the DNA, and the V and J assignments and clone size from that table. The sample has some 170,000 clones, about 81% seen once; the top ten hold 11%. With 7 bases removed from V and 3 bases from J, the gap between germline ends came to 16 bases. Germline CDR1 and CDR2: LNHDA and SQIVND (reference sequence). The CDR3 extends over 16 amino acids.

This chain links TRBV19 with TRBJ2-6, with D possibly matching TRBD2 (6 bases). Sequenced material: peripheral blood. This receptor was taken from a man aged 55 to 69 with active or convalescent COVID-19. As DNA, the CDR3 is TGTGCCAGTACCCTTCAGGGAGGTAGTGGGGCCAACGTCCTGACTTTC. It codes for CASTLQGGSGANVLTF.